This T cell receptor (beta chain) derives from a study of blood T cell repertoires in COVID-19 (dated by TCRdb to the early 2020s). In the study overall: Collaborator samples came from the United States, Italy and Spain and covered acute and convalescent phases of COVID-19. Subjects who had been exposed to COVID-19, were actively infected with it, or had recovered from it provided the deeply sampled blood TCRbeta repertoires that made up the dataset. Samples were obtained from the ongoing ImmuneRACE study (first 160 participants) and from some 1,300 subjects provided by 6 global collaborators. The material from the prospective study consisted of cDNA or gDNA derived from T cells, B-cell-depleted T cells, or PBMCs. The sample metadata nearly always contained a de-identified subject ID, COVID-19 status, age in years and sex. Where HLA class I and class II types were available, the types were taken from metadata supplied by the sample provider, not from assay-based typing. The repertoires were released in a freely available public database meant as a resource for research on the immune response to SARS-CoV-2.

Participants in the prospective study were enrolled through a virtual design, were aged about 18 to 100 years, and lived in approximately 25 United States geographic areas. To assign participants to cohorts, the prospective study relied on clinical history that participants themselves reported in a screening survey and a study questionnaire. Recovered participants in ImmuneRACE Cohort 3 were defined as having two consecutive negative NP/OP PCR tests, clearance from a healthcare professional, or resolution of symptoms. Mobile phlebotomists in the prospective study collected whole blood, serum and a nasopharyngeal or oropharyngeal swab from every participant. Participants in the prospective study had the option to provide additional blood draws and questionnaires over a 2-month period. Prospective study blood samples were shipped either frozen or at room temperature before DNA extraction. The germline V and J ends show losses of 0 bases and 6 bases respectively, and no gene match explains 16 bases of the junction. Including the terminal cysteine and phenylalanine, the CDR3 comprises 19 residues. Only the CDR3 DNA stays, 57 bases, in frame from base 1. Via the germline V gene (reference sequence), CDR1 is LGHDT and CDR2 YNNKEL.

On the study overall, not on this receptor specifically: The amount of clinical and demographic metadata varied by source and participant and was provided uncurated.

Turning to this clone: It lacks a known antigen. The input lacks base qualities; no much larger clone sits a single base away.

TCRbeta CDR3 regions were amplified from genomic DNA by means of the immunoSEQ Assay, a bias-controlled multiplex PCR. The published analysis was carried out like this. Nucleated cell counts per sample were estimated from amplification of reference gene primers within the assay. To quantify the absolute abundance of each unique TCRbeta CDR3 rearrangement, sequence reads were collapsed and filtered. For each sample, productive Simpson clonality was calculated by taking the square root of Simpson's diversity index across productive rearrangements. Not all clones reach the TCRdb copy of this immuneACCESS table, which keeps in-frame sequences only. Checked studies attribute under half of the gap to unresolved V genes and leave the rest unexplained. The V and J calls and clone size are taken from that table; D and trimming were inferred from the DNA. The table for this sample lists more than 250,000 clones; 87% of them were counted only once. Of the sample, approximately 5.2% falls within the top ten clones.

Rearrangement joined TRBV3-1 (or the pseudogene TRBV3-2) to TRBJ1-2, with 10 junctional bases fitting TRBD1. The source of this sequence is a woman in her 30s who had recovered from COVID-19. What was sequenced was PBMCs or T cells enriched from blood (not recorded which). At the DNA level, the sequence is TGTGCCAGCAGCCAAGATCCACCAAGACGGACAGGGGGGGATGATGGCTACACCTTC. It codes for CASSQDPPRRTGGDDGYTF.